The 5 T cell receptor beta chains listed next were all sequenced from one sample in a study of cytomegalovirus exposure and HLA in healthy donors. PCR primers comprised 60 Vbeta and 13 Jbeta primers. Using immunoSEQ multiplex PCR, the repertoire was profiled, and TCRdb retains in-frame clones only, with some absent. The sample holds around 97,000 clones. The sample comprised PBMCs. These receptors were obtained from a man aged 35 to 55 in good health and CMV-seronegative.

The chain joins TRBV27 to TRBJ1-1, with D hard to call. Germline assignment: CDR1 MNHEY and CDR2 SMNVEV (reference sequence). Trimming left V 3 bases short and J 9 bases short, with 14 bases between. The CDR3 extends over 13 amino acids. CDR3 sequence (DNA): TGTGCCAGCAGTTTCGGGAGTTTCGGTAAAGCTTTCTTT. It is translated as CASSFGSFGKAFF.

This sequence joins TRBV18 and TRBJ1-4; 7 nucleotides agree with TRBD1. The CDR3 contains 15 residues. J was trimmed by 4 bases and V by 4 bases; bases with no gene match: 6. The germline V gene has CDR1 KGHSH and CDR2 LQKENI. The CDR3 sequence is CASSRQTGSNEKLFF. In DNA, the CDR3 is TGTGCCAGCTCACGACAGACAGGGAGTAATGAAAAACTGTTTTTT.

The chain joins TRBV30 to TRBJ2-1; 12 bases match TRBD2. Looked up from germline, CDR1 is GTSNPN and CDR2 is SVGIG (reference sequence). Trimming at V came to 5 bases and at J to 7 bases, leaving 6 bases not matched to a gene. The length of the CDR3 is 14 residues. In nucleotides, the CDR3 is TGTGCCTGGGCTCGACTAGCGGGAGTTAATGAGCAGTTCTTC. Translating it yields CAWARLAGVNEQFF.

V gene TRBV19 combines with J gene TRBJ1-5; 8 bases line up with TRBD1. Germline-derived CDR1 and CDR2 are LNHDA and SQIVND (reference sequence). V was pared by 7 bases and J by 2 bases, with 4 bases of the junction left unmatched. This CDR3 has 14 residues. The chain's CDR3 is CASKTGVGNQPQHF. The CDR3, as DNA: TGTGCCAGTAAGACAGGGGTTGGCAATCAGCCCCAGCATTTT.

This CDR3 is CASRQGQGLINEQFF. The CDR3 DNA reads TGTGCCAGCAGACAAGGACAGGGACTAATCAATGAGCAGTTCTTC. V and J are TRBV7-6 and TRBJ2-1, with D maybe TRBD1 (8 bases). Germline CDR1 and CDR2: SGHVS and FNYEAQ. Between the trimmed V and J ends, which lost 6 bases and 6 bases, there was a span of 18 bases. The CDR3 has 15 residues.